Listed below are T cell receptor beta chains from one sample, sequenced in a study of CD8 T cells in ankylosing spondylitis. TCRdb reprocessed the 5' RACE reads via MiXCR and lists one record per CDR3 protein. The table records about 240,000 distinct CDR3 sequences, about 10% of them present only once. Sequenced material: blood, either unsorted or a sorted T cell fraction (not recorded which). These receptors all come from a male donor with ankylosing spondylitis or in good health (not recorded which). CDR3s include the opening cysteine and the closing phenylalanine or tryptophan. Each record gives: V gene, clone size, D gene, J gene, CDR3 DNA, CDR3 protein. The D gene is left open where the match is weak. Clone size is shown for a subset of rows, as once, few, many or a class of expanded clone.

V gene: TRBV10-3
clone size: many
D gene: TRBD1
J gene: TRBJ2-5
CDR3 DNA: TGTGCCATCCGACAGGGGGTAGGAGAGACCCAGTACTTC
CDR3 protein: CAIRQGVGETQYF

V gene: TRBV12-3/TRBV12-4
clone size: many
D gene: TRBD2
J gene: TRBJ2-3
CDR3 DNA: TGTGCCAGCAGTTTAAGCGGGGGCCCAATCACAGATACGCAGTATTTT
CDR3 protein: CASSLSGGPITDTQYF

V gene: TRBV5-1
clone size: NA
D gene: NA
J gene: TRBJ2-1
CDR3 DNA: TGCGCCAGCAGCTTCCCGGGGGACTACAATGAGCAGTTCTTC
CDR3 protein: CASSFPGDYNEQFF

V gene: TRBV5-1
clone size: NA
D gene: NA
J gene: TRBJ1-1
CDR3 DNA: TGCGCCAGCAGCTTGGTCGGGGGTATGACTGAAGCTTTCTTT
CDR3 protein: CASSLVGGMTEAFF

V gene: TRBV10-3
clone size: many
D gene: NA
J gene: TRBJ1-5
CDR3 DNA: TGTGCCATCAGTGAGGGGCAGGGGAGCAATCAGCCCCAGCATTTT
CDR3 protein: CAISEGQGSNQPQHF

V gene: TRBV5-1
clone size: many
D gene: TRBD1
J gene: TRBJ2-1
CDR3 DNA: TGCGCCAGCAGCTTGGGACAGGGCAACAATGAGCAGTTCTTC
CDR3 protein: CASSLGQGNNEQFF

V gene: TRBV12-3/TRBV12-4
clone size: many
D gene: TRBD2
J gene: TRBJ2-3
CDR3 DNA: TGTGCCAGCACCACACCCGGGGGGGGTGCGCAGTATTTT
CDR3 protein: CASTTPGGGAQYF

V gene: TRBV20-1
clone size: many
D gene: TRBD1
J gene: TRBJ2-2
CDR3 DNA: TGCAGTGCTAGAGTCCCTGGGACAGGGGCCAATGCCGGGGAGCTGTTTTTT
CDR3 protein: CSARVPGTGANAGELFF

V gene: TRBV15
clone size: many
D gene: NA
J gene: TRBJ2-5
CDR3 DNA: TGTGCCACCAGCAACGGCGGGACCCAGTACTTC
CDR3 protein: CATSNGGTQYF

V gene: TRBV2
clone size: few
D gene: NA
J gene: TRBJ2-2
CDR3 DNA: TGTGCCAGCAGCGGGGGCCGGGGCACCGGGGAGCTGTTTTTT
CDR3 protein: CASSGGRGTGELFF

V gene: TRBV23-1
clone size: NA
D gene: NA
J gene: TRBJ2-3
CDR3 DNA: TGCGCCAGCAATCAGGGGCAGAGCACAGATACGCAGTATTTT
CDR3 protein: CASNQGQSTDTQYF

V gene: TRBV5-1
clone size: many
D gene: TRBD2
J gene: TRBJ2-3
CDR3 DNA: TGCGCCAGCAGCTCTCCACTCGGGGGAGGGTTCACAGATACGCAGTATTTT
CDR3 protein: CASSSPLGGGFTDTQYF

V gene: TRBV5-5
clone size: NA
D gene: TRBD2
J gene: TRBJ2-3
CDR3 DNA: TGTGCCAGCAGCACCGGCGGGGGGGGCACAGATACGCAGTATTTT
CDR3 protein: CASSTGGGGTDTQYF